This is a list of T cell receptor beta chains from one sample in a study of technical replicates of blood from a few donors. The assay was immunoSEQ multiplex PCR, and TCRdb's table has in-frame clones only and misses some. The sample includes tens of thousands of clones, 90% to 95% of them seen just once. Sample: T cells isolated from PBMCs. These receptors came from a human donor in good health. Both conserved end residues are part of each CDR3. A D gene is named only where the DNA matches it firmly. Expanded clones get a size class; other rows say once, few or many, or leave the size out.

CDR3 length	clone size	D gene	V gene	J gene	CDR3 protein	CDR3 DNA
15	.	.	TRBV10-3	TRBJ2-3	CAISEGGGDTDTQYF	TGTGCCATCAGTGAAGGAGGAGGGGACACAGATACGCAGTATTTT
12	.	.	TRBV11-1	TRBJ2-1	CASLDWNNEQFF	TGTGCCAGCCTCGACTGGAACAATGAGCAGTTCTTC
12	.	TRBD1	TRBV10-3	TRBJ1-1	CAIRTGQTEAFF	TGTGCCATCAGGACAGGGCAAACTGAAGCTTTCTTT
14	once	TRBD2	TRBV10-3	TRBJ2-7	CAITPGLAGEEQYF	TGTGCCATTACCCCGGGACTAGCGGGAGAGGAGCAGTACTTC
17	.	.	TRBV4-2	TRBJ2-1	CASSQERGDGLNNEQFF	TGTGCCAGCAGCCAAGAACGCGGGGATGGGCTTAACAATGAGCAGTTCTTC
15	.	TRBD2	TRBV5-4	TRBJ2-1	CASSPSSGITKEQFF	TGTGCCAGCAGCCCTTCTAGCGGGATAACTAAGGAGCAGTTCTTC
16	.	.	TRBV2	TRBJ2-1	CASSERGYSGYNEQFF	TGTGCCAGCAGTGAACGGGGGTATAGTGGCTACAATGAGCAGTTCTTC
13	.	.	TRBV19	TRBJ1-5	CASSQLGDQPQHF	TGTGCCAGTAGTCAGTTGGGCGATCAGCCCCAGCATTTT
15	.	.	TRBV2	TRBJ2-2	CVVYQWRVNTGELFF	TGTGTCGTATACCAATGGCGGGTCAACACCGGGGAGCTGTTTTTT
13	.	TRBD1	TRBV6-5	TRBJ1-5	CASSRQGKGPQHF	TGTGCCAGCAGTCGACAGGGTAAAGGGCCCCAGCATTTT
15	.	TRBD2	TRBV6-4	TRBJ2-1	CASSPQRGTYGEQFF	TGTGCCAGCAGTCCCCAGCGGGGGACCTACGGTGAGCAGTTCTTC
18	.	.	TRBV21-1	TRBJ1-5	CASSKASRTGHSNQPQHF	TGTGCCAGCAGCAAAGCCTCTAGGACAGGACATAGCAATCAGCCCCAGCATTTT
17	.	TRBD2	TRBV7-2	TRBJ2-5	CASTMTRGLAVQETQYF	TGTGCCAGCACTATGACCAGGGGACTAGCGGTACAAGAGACCCAGTACTTC
15	.	.	TRBV9	TRBJ1-1	CASSVDGAMNTEAFF	TGTGCCAGCAGCGTAGATGGGGCCATGAACACTGAAGCTTTCTTT
17	.	TRBD2	TRBV10-2	TRBJ2-2	CASAGLAGVQDTGELFF	TGCGCCAGCGCTGGACTAGCGGGAGTCCAGGACACCGGGGAGCTGTTTTTT
19	.	.	TRBV19	TRBJ1-5	CASSMLELLATKLDQPQHF	TGTGCCAGTAGTATGCTGGAGCTGTTGGCAACCAAGTTAGATCAGCCCCAGCATTTT
15	once	.	TRBV19	TRBJ2-2	CASIEVQGDTGELFF	TGTGCCAGTATTGAAGTACAGGGTGATACCGGGGAGCTGTTTTTT
15	.	.	TRBV19	TRBJ2-3	CASSMGGPSTDTQYF	TGTGCCAGTAGTATGGGAGGCCCTAGCACAGATACGCAGTATTTT
14	.	TRBD1	TRBV28	TRBJ1-2	CASSGPGTAYGYTF	TGTGCCAGCAGTGGTCCCGGGACAGCGTATGGCTACACCTTC
15	.	.	TRBV11-3	TRBJ2-7	CASSLDPLPTYEQYF	TGTGCCAGCAGCTTAGACCCGCTACCAACCTACGAGCAGTACTTC
17	.	TRBD2	TRBV2	TRBJ2-1	CASSELASSGAYNEQFF	TGTGCCAGCAGTGAATTAGCGTCTAGCGGGGCCTACAATGAGCAGTTCTTC
13	.	.	TRBV6-5	TRBJ2-5	CASSQDGKETQYF	TGTGCCAGCAGTCAAGACGGGAAAGAGACCCAGTACTTC
13	.	.	TRBV7-3	TRBJ1-2	CASSLDTNYGYTF	TGTGCCAGCAGCTTGGACACCAACTATGGCTACACCTTC
14	.	.	TRBV9	TRBJ1-1	CASSVGMSGTEAFF	TGTGCCAGCAGCGTAGGAATGTCGGGCACTGAAGCTTTCTTT
14	.	.	TRBV30	TRBJ1-4	CAWKRSGDYEKLFF	TGTGCCTGGAAGAGGAGCGGGGATTATGAAAAACTGTTTTTT
15	.	TRBD2	TRBV4-1	TRBJ2-5	CASSQGTSGSQTQYF	TGCGCCAGCAGCCAAGGGACTAGCGGGAGCCAGACCCAGTACTTC
15	.	.	TRBV5-1	TRBJ2-7	CASSARTALFGEQYF	TGCGCCAGCAGCGCCCGGACAGCTCTATTCGGCGAGCAGTACTTC
16	.	.	TRBV5-1	TRBJ2-1	CASSFKRENPYNEQFF	TGCGCCAGCAGCTTTAAGAGGGAGAATCCCTACAATGAGCAGTTCTTC
14	.	TRBD1	TRBV27	TRBJ1-1	CASSLGQGTTEAFF	TGTGCCAGCAGTTTAGGACAGGGGACCACTGAAGCTTTCTTT
14	.	.	TRBV5-6	TRBJ1-1	CASSSNGLFGVAFF	TGTGCCAGCAGCTCAAATGGACTGTTCGGAGTTGCTTTCTTT
13	.	.	TRBV27	TRBJ1-1	CASSLFWQDEAFF	TGTGCCAGCAGTTTATTCTGGCAAGATGAAGCTTTCTTT
12	.	.	TRBV15	TRBJ1-5	CATSRDRQPQHF	TGTGCCACCAGCAGAGATCGTCAGCCCCAGCATTTT
15	.	TRBD1	TRBV6-5	TRBJ2-2	CASRRSQGAPGELFF	TGTGCCAGCAGACGGAGTCAGGGGGCGCCCGGGGAGCTGTTTTTT
18	.	TRBD1	TRBV5-7	TRBJ2-5	CASSFPGSRQGPWGTQYF	TGTGCCAGCAGCTTTCCGGGCAGTCGACAGGGGCCTTGGGGGACCCAGTACTTC
15	.	TRBD2	TRBV5-4	TRBJ2-7	CASSLGLAGALEQYF	TGTGCCAGCAGCTTGGGACTAGCGGGAGCTCTCGAGCAGTACTTC
12	.	.	TRBV5-4	TRBJ2-1	CASTIRGNEQFF	TGTGCCAGCACCATTAGGGGAAATGAGCAGTTCTTC
14	few	TRBD1	TRBV29-1	TRBJ1-1	CSAQTDRTNTEAFF	TGCAGCGCTCAAACGGACAGGACGAACACTGAAGCTTTCTTT
14	.	TRBD2	TRBV25-1	TRBJ2-7	CASSEWDYSYEQYF	TGTGCCAGCAGTGAATGGGACTACTCCTACGAGCAGTACTTC
15	.	TRBD1	TRBV5-1	TRBJ2-7	CASSLFGDRNYEQYF	TGCGCCAGCAGCTTGTTTGGGGACAGGAACTACGAGCAGTACTTC
15	.	.	TRBV7-2	TRBJ1-1	CASSLSGGVNTEAFF	TGTGCCAGCAGCTTATCTGGCGGAGTGAACACTGAAGCTTTCTTT
11	.	.	TRBV5-6	TRBJ2-7	CASPTSDEQYF	TGTGCCAGCCCCACTTCCGACGAGCAGTACTTC
14	.	TRBD1	TRBV7-6	TRBJ2-1	CASSRKTGGSEQFF	TGTGCCAGCAGCCGAAAAACAGGGGGCAGTGAGCAGTTCTTC
12	.	.	TRBV6-5	TRBJ1-2	CASSPDSRGYTF	TGTGCCAGCAGTCCAGACAGTCGTGGCTACACCTTC
16	.	TRBD2	TRBV18	TRBJ2-5	CASSPPGGRDRETQYF	TGTGCCAGCTCACCTCCGGGCGGGAGGGATAGAGAGACCCAGTACTTC
15	.	.	TRBV28	TRBJ1-2	CASTFRDTFLAGYTF	TGTGCCAGCACATTCCGGGACACCTTTTTGGCAGGCTACACCTTC
17	.	TRBD1	TRBV7-9	TRBJ1-2	CASSGERTGGANYGYTF	TGTGCCAGCAGCGGAGAGAGGACAGGGGGCGCCAACTATGGCTACACCTTC
16	.	TRBD2	TRBV12-5	TRBJ2-1	CASGLATSGIYNEQFF	TGTGCTAGTGGTTTGGCGACTAGCGGGATCTACAATGAGCAGTTCTTC
15	.	TRBD1	TRBV7-8	TRBJ1-2	CASSTGTERNYGYTF	TGTGCCAGCAGCACAGGGACAGAAAGGAACTATGGCTACACCTTC
14	.	.	TRBV9	TRBJ2-3	CASSVGASSDTQYF	TGTGCCAGCAGCGTAGGGGCATCCTCAGATACGCAGTATTTT